This T cell receptor (beta chain) was sequenced during a study of blood T cells in healthy people across ages. V lost 3 bases, J lost 2 bases, and 17 bases stayed unmatched. This CDR3 is 20 amino acids long. Germline loops: CDR1 SGHKS, CDR2 YYEKEE (reference sequence). Broader study findings: Versus aged donors, long-lived donors had higher diversity and more naive CD4+ cells.

This clonotype came up a few times. Antigen: not known. PCR was performed a second time for 7 to 11 cycles using a sample-barcoded 5' primer and a J-beta primer mix. There were at least 2.5 million CDR3-containing paired-end reads obtained from each sample. Using its own MiXCR run on the 5' RACE reads, TCRdb lists one record per CDR3 protein. The table lists around 1,500,000 distinct CDR3 sequences, approximately 38% of them singletons, with 7.9% in the top ten. This TCR was sampled from a woman aged 18 to 35 in good health. The rearrangement links TRBV5-5 to TRBJ2-3; the match to TRBD2 covers 11 bases. The sequenced material came from blood. The CDR3 nucleotides are TGTGCCAGCAGCTCCGAACTAGCGGGGGCCCACCTCATATACACAGATACGCAGTATTTT. Protein product: CASSSELAGAHLIYTDTQYF. Full variable domain (remainder filled in from reference TRBV5-5 and TRBJ2-3): DAGVTQSPTHLIKTRGQQVTLRCSPISGHKSVSWYQQVLGQGPQFIFQYYEKEERGRGNFPDRFSARQFPNYSSELNVNALLLGDSALYLCASSSELAGAHLIYTDTQYFGPGTRLTVL.